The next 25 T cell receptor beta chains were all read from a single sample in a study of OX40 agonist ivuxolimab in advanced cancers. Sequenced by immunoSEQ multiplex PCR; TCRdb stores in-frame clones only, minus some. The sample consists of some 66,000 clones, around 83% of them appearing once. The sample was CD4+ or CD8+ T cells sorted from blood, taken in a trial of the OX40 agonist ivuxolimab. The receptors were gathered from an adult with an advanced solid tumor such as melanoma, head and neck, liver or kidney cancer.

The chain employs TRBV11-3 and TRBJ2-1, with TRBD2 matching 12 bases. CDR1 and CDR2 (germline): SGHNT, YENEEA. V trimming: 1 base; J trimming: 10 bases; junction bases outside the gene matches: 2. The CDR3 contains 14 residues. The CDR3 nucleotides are TGTGCCAGCAGCTTAGGACTAGCGGGAGTAGAGCAGTTCTTC. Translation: CASSLGLAGVEQFF.

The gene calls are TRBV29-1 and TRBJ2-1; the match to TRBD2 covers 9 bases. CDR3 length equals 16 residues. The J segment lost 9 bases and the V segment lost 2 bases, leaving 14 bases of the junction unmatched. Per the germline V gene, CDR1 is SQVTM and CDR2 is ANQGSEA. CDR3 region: CSVETAASGAPGEQFF. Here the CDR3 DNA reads TGCAGCGTTGAAACCGCCGCTAGCGGGGCCCCAGGTGAGCAGTTCTTC.

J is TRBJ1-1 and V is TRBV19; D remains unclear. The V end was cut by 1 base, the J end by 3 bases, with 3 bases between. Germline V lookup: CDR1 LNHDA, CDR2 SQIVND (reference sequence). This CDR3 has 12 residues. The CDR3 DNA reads TGTGCCAGTAGTATAGGGCACACTGAAGCTTTCTTT. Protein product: CASSIGHTEAFF.

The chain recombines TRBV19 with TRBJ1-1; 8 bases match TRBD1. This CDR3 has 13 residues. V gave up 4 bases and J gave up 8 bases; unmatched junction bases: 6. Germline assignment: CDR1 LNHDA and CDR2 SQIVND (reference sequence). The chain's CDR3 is CASSTQQGEEAFF. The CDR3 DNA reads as TGTGCCAGTAGTACCCAACAGGGGGAGGAAGCTTTCTTT.

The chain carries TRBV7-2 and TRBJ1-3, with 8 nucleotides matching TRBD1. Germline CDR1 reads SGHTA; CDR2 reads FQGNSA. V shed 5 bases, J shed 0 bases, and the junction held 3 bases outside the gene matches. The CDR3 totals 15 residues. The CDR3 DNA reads TGTGCCAGCAGCCCTACAGGGGGCTCTGGAAACACCATATATTTT. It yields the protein CASSPTGGSGNTIYF.

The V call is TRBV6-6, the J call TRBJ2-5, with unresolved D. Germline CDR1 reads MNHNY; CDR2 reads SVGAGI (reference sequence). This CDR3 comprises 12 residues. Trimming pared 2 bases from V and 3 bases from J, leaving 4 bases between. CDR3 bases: TGTGCCAGCAGTTACACCAAAGAGACCCAGTACTTC. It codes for CASSYTKETQYF.

The CDR3 nucleotides read TGTGCCACGAGTATAGTAGGGACACCGAACACCGGGGAGCTGTTTTTT. Its translation is CATSIVGTPNTGELFF. J is TRBJ2-2 and V is TRBV15; tentative D call: TRBD1 (6 bases). V shed 9 bases and J shed 0 bases, with 17 bases lying between them. CDR1 and CDR2 from the germline V gene are LNHNV and YYDKDF (reference sequence). The CDR3 spans 16 residues.

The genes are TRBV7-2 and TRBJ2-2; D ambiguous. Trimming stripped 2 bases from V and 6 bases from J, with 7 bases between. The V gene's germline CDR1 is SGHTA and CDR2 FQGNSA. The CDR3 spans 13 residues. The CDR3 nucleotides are TGTGCCAGCAGCTTACAGGTTTCCGGGGAGCTGTTTTTT. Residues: CASSLQVSGELFF.

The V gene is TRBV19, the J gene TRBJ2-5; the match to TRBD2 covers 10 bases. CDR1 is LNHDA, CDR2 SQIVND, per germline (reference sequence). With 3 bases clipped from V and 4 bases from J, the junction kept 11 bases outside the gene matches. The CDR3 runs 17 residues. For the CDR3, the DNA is TGTGCCAGTAGTATGGTGGCTAGCGGGAGCTCCGCAGAGACCCAGTACTTC. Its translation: CASSMVASGSSAETQYF.

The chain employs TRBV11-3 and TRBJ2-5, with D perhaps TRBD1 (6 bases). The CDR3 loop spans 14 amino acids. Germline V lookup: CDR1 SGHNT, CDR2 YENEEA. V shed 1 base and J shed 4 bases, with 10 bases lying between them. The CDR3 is CASSLGLQGETQYF. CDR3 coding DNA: TGTGCCAGCAGCTTAGGGTTACAGGGAGAGACCCAGTACTTC.

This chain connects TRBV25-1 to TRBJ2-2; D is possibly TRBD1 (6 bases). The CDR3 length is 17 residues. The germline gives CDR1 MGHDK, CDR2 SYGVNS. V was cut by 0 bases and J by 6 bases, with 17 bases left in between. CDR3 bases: TGTGCCAGCAGTGAATATTCTGGGGGCGCAGTGCCCGGGGAGCTGTTTTTT. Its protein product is CASSEYSGGAVPGELFF.

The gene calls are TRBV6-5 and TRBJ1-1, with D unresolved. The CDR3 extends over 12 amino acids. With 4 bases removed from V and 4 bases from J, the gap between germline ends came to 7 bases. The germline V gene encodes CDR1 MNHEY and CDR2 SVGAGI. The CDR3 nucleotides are TGTGCCAGCAGTTTCCGGGGCACTGAAGCTTTCTTT. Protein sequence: CASSFRGTEAFF.

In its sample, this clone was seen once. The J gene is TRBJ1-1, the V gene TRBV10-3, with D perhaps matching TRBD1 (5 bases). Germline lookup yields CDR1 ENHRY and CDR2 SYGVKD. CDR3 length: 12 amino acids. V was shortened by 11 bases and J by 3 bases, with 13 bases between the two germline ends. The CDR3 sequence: CAFRDGDTEAFF. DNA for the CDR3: TGTGCCTTCCGGGACGGTGACACTGAAGCTTTCTTT.

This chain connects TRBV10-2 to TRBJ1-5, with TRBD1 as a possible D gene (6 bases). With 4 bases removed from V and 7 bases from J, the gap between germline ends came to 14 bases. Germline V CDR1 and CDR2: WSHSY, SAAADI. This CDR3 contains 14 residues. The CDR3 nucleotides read TGCGCCAGCAGTGCGGGGGCCGCTCAACAGCCCCAGCATTTT. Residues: CASSAGAAQQPQHF.

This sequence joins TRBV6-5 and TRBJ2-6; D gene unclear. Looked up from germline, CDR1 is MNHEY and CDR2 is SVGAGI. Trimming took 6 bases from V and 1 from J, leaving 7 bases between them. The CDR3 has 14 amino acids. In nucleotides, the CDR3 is TGTGCCAGCAGAATCGGGTCTGGGGCCAACGTCCTGACTTTC. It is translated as CASRIGSGANVLTF.

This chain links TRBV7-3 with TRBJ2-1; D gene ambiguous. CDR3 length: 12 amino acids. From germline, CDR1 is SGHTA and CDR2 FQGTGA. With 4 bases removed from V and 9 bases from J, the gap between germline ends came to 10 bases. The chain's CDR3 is CASSSHSGEQFF. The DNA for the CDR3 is TGTGCCAGCAGCTCCCACTCGGGTGAGCAGTTCTTC.

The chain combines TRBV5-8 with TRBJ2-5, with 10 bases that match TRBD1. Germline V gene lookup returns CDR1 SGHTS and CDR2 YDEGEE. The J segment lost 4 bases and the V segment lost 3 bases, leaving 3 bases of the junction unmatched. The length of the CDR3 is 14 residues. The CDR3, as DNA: TGTGCCAGCAGCTCGGGACAGGGGAGAGAGACCCAGTACTTC. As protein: CASSSGQGRETQYF.

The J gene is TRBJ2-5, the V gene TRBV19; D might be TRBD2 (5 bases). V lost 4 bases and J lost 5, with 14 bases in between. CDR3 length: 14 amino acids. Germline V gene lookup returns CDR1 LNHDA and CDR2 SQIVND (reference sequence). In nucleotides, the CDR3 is TGTGCCAGTAGTACAGGAGGCGGCGGGGAGACCCAGTACTTC. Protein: CASSTGGGGETQYF.

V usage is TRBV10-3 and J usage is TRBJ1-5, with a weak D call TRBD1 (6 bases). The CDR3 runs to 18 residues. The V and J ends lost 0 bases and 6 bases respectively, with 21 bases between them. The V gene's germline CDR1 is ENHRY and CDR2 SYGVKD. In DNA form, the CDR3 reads TGTGCCATCAGTGAGTCTACGGCAGGGGCCCTCCCAACTCAGCCCCAGCATTTT. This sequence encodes CAISESTAGALPTQPQHF.

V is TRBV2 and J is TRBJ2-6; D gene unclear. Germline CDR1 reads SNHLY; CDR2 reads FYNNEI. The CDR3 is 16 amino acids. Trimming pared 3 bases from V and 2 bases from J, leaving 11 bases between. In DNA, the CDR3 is TGTGCCAGCAGTGAGACGGTCGTTCCTGGGGCCAACGTCCTGACTTTC. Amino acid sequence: CASSETVVPGANVLTF.

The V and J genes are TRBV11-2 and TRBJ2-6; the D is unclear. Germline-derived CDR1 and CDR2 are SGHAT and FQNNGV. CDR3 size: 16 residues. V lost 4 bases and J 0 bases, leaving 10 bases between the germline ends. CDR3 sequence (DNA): TGTGCCAGCAGCTCGTTGTTGTCCTCTGGGGCCAACGTCCTGACTTTC. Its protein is CASSSLLSSGANVLTF.

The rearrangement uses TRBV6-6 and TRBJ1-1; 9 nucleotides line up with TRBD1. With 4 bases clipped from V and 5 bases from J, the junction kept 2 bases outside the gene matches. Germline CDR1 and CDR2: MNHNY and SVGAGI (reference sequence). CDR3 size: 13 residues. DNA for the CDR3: TGTGCCAGCAGTTGGGACAGGGTAACTGAAGCTTTCTTT. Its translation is CASSWDRVTEAFF.

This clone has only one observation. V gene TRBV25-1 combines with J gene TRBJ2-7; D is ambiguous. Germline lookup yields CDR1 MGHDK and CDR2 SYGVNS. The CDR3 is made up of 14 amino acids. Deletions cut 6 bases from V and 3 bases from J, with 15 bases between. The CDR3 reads CASSPSVWGYEQYF. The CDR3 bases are TGTGCCAGCAGCCCCTCGGTCTGGGGCTACGAGCAGTACTTC.

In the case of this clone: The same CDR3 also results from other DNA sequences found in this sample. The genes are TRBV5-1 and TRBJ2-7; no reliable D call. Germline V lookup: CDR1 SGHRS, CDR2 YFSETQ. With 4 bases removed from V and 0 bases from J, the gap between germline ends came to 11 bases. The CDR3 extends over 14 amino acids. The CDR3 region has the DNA TGCGCCAGCAGCCTCGCGCGGAGCTCCTACGAGCAGTACTTC. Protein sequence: CASSLARSSYEQYF. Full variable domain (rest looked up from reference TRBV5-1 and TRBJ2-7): KAGVTQTPRYLIKTRGQQVTLSCSPISGHRSVSWYQQTPGQGLQFLFEYFSETQRNKGNFPGRFSGRQFSNSRSEMNVSTLELGDSALYLCASSLARSSYEQYFGPGTRLTVT.

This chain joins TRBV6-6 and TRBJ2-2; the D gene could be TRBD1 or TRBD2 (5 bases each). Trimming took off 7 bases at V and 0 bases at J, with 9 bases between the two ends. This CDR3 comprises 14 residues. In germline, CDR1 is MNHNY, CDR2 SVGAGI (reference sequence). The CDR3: CASTRGTNTGELFF. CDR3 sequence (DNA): TGTGCCAGCACCCGGGGCACGAACACCGGGGAGCTGTTTTTT.